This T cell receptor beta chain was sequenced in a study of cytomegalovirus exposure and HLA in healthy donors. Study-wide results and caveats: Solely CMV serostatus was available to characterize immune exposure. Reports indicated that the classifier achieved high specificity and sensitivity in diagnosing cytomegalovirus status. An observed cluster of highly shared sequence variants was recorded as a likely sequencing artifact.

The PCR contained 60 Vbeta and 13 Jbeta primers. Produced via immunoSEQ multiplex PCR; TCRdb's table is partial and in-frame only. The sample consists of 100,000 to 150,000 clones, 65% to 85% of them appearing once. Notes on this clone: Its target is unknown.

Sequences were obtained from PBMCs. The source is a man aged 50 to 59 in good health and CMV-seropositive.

This chain's CDR3 is CASSIWGTGEETQYF. The CDR3 DNA reads as TGTGCCAGTAGTATATGGGGGACAGGGGAAGAGACCCAGTACTTC. The rearrangement joins TRBV19 to TRBJ2-5; 10 bases align to TRBD1. The junction had 3 bases not matched to a gene; V was cut back by 2 bases and J by 3 bases. The CDR3 covers 15 residues. Per the germline V gene, CDR1 is LNHDA and CDR2 is SQIVND (reference sequence). The entire variable domain, with the rest obtained from reference TRBV19 and TRBJ2-5, is as follows: DGGITQSPKYLFRKEGQNVTLSCEQNLNHDAMYWYRQDPGQGLRLIYYSQIVNDFQKGDIAEGYSVSREKKESFPLTVTSAQKNPTAFYLCASSIWGTGEETQYFGPGTRLLVL.